What follows are 32 T cell receptor beta chains derived from one specimen sequenced in a study of T cell repertoires in cytomegalovirus infection. TCRdb analysed the reads with MiXCR anew, one entry per CDR3 protein. The sample contains more than 200,000 distinct CDR3 sequences, roughly 9.1% of which appear only once. The material sequenced was PBMCs. The receptor source for this set is a human donor in good health (CMV status not recorded). Some clones in this sample may be carry-over from other donors' samples.

There are many counts of this clonotype. The chain is built from TRBV28 and TRBJ2-4; the match to TRBD1 covers 7 bases. CDR1 MDHEN and CDR2 SYDVKM come from the germline V gene. The CDR3 consists of 17 residues. V shed 6 bases, J shed 4 bases, and the junction held 15 bases outside the gene matches. CDR3 residues: CASSTRGGLGPKNIQYF. Written as DNA, the CDR3 is TGTGCCAGCAGCACGAGAGGGGGCTTAGGGCCTAAAAACATTCAGTACTTC.

Ten or more counts support this clonotype. This chain uses TRBV6-1 with TRBJ1-1; possible D gene TRBD1, 5 bases. Trimming shortened V by 6 bases and J by 10 bases, and 24 bases separated the two germline ends. Germline CDR1 MNHNS, CDR2 SASEGT. The length of the CDR3 is 15 residues. The CDR3 sequence is CASRIFRESSLRAFF. DNA of the CDR3: TGTGCCAGCAGAATCTTCAGGGAATCTAGTCTTAGAGCTTTCTTT.

In this sample, this clonotype turned up many times. The chain carries TRBV6-5 and TRBJ2-3, with 7 bases that match TRBD1. The V and J ends lost 5 bases and 1 base, in that order; junction bases with no gene match: 12. The germline V gene encodes CDR1 MNHEY and CDR2 SVGAGI. The CDR3 spans 17 residues. The chain's CDR3 is CASSPIRQGGRTDTQYF. CDR3 nucleotide sequence: TGTGCCAGCAGTCCCATAAGACAGGGTGGCCGCACAGATACGCAGTATTTT.

The V and J genes are TRBV30 and TRBJ1-1, with D perhaps TRBD1 (6 bases). Germline CDR1 is GTSNPN and CDR2 is SVGIG (reference sequence). CDR3 length equals 13 residues. V lost 2 bases, J lost 1 base, and 8 bases lay in between. In DNA form, the CDR3 reads TGTGCCTGGAGTACAGGGACGAACACTGAAGCTTTCTTT. Its protein is CAWSTGTNTEAFF.

The sample holds a few counts of this clonotype. The chain recombines TRBV7-2 with TRBJ2-4, with TRBD1 identical over 7 bases. The CDR3 runs 12 residues. Germline assignment: CDR1 SGHTA and CDR2 FQGNSA. Trimming removed 3 bases from V and 14 bases from J; junction bases left unmatched: 7. In nucleotides, the CDR3 is TGTGCCAGCAGCTTGACCGACAGGGCGGAGTACTTC. Encoded protein: CASSLTDRAEYF.

In its sample, this clonotype was seen many times. This rearrangement joins TRBV4-3 to TRBJ2-1, with D hard to call. The germline V gene has CDR1 LGHNA and CDR2 YSLEER. The ends were cut back, 1 base at V and 9 bases at J, with 16 bases in the middle. The CDR3 is 15 amino acids. CDR3 sequence: CASSQGGGRSSEQFF. The CDR3 nucleotides read TGCGCCAGCAGCCAAGGCGGTGGTCGCTCTAGTGAGCAGTTCTTC.

This clonotype was recorded a few times. This rearrangement joins TRBV6-2 or TRBV6-3 to TRBJ1-1; D uncertain. Between the trimmed V and J ends, which lost 2 bases and 2 bases, there was a span of 18 bases. The germline CDR1 and CDR2 sequences are MNHEY and SVGEGT. This CDR3 is built from 17 residues. The CDR3 region is CASSYRRRWSENTEAFF. The CDR3 region has the DNA TGTGCCAGCAGTTACAGACGAAGATGGAGCGAAAACACTGAAGCTTTCTTT.

This clonotype turned up a few times. The rearrangement joins TRBV19 to TRBJ1-2; D not resolved. V lost 10 bases to trimming and J lost 7 bases, with 13 bases between them. Looked up from germline, CDR1 is LNHDA and CDR2 is SQIVND (reference sequence). CDR3 length: 11 residues. CDR3 nucleotides: TGTGCCACCGCCGAGAGGGCTGGCTACACCTTC. This sequence encodes CATAERAGYTF.

This clonotype was detected many times. The chain uses TRBV7-2 and TRBJ2-4; TRBD1 aligns across 9 bases. Germline V gives CDR1 SGHTA, CDR2 FQGNSA. This CDR3 is 14 amino acids long. The J segment lost 5 bases and the V segment lost 5 bases, leaving 4 bases of the junction unmatched. CDR3 sequence: CASSIRTGENIQYF. CDR3 bases: TGTGCCAGCAGCATTCGGACAGGGGAAAACATTCAGTACTTC.

Remarks on this clonotype: A much larger clone lies a single base off, so this may be a read error. The chain recombines TRBV27 with TRBJ1-5; 7 nucleotides match TRBD1. The CDR3 is 14 residues long. CDR1 and CDR2 from the germline V gene are MNHEY and SMNVEV (reference sequence). The CDR3 nucleotides are TGTGCCCGCAGTAGGACAGGAGGGTATCAGCCCCAGCATTTT. It specifies CARSRTGGYQPQHF.

This chain connects TRBV7-9 to TRBJ1-1; TRBD1 matches 7 bases. J gave up 7 bases and V 5 bases, and 4 bases lay outside the gene matches. The CDR3 is made up of 12 amino acids. Germline V CDR1 and CDR2: SEHNR, FQNEAQ (reference sequence). CDR3 in amino acids: CASSPDRDEAFF. The CDR3 nucleotides are TGTGCCAGCAGCCCAGACAGGGATGAAGCTTTCTTT.

Ten or more counts support this clonotype. The chain combines TRBV12-3 or TRBV12-4 with TRBJ1-1; the D gene is possibly TRBD1 (5 bases). Trimming pared 8 bases from V and 1 base from J, leaving 14 bases between. The CDR3 length is 14 residues. The CDR3 DNA reads TGTGCCAGCGGGTTGGGGGGGGGGAACACTGAAGCTTTCTTT. Protein product: CASGLGGGNTEAFF.

The CDR3 coding sequence is TGTGCCAGCTCACTCACAGGGACGATAGGGCAGCCCCAGCATTTT. This sequence encodes CASSLTGTIGQPQHF. V usage is TRBV18 and J usage is TRBJ1-5; possible D gene TRBD1, 6 bases. The CDR3 totals 15 residues. Germline CDR1 reads KGHSH; CDR2 reads LQKENI. V was cut by 4 bases and J by 7 bases, with 17 bases left in between.

The chain is built from TRBV7-9 and TRBJ1-1; no firm D call. Trimming cost V 2 bases and J 0 bases, with 10 bases left between them. Germline V gene lookup returns CDR1 SEHNR and CDR2 FQNEAQ (reference sequence). The CDR3 loop spans 15 amino acids. The CDR3 is CASSLFGQMNTEAFF. Here the CDR3 DNA reads TGTGCCAGCAGCTTATTTGGCCAGATGAACACTGAAGCTTTCTTT.

V and J are TRBV30 and TRBJ1-6; 9 bases line up with TRBD1. Losses at the gene ends were 2 bases for V and 0 bases for J; bases not matched to a gene: 5. Germline CDR1 is GTSNPN and CDR2 is SVGIG (reference sequence). This CDR3 comprises 17 residues. This chain's CDR3 is CAWSRGTGSSYNSPLHF. The CDR3, as DNA: TGTGCCTGGAGTAGGGGGACAGGGAGCTCCTATAATTCACCCCTCCACTTT.

This clonotype was detected many times. The chain recombines TRBV10-2 with TRBJ1-1, with D possibly TRBD1 on 5 matching bases. From germline, CDR1 is WSHSY and CDR2 SAAADI. The CDR3 sequence is 16 residues long. Trimming removed 9 bases at V and 1 base at J, with 21 bases between. The CDR3 region has the DNA TGCGCCAGTAACCTCGCCGGGACGGGGAGGAACACTGAAGCTTTCTTT. It is translated as CASNLAGTGRNTEAFF.

The rearrangement uses TRBV28 and TRBJ2-2; either TRBD1 or TRBD2 may fit D (5 bases each). The CDR3 has 15 amino acids. The germline CDR1 and CDR2 sequences are MDHEN and SYDVKM. V was clipped by 7 bases and J by 0 bases, with 12 bases between them. The CDR3 DNA reads as TGTGCCAGCACCCCCCCGGGGCCGAACACCGGGGAGCTGTTTTTT. Residues: CASTPPGPNTGELFF. The complete variable domain, with remaining parts taken from reference TRBV28 and TRBJ2-2, reads DVKVTQSSRYLVKRTGEKVFLECVQDMDHENMFWYRQDPGLGLRLIYFSYDVKMKEKGDIPEGYSVSREKKERFSLILESASTNQTSMYLCASTPPGPNTGELFFGEGSRLTVL.

This clonotype was seen many times. The chain carries TRBV7-2 and TRBJ2-2; D uncertain. This CDR3 comprises 14 residues. The germline CDR1 and CDR2 sequences are SGHTA and FQGNSA. V was clipped by 5 bases and J by 3 bases, with 10 bases between them. The CDR3 here is CASSARAYTGELFF. CDR3 nucleotide sequence: TGTGCCAGCAGCGCAAGAGCCTACACCGGGGAGCTGTTTTTT. The entire variable domain, with the rest obtained from reference TRBV7-2 and TRBJ2-2, is as follows: GAGVSQSPSNKVTEKGKDVELRCDPISGHTALYWYRQSLGQGLEFLIYFQGNSAPDKSGLPSDRFSAERTGGSVSTLTIQRTQQEDSAVYLCASSARAYTGELFFGEGSRLTVL.

The sample holds a few counts of this clonotype. The rearrangement uses TRBV29-1 and TRBJ2-2; unclear D gene. CDR1 and CDR2 (germline): SQVTM, ANQGSEA. The CDR3 contains 12 residues. Deletions cut 7 bases from V and 1 base from J, with 7 bases between. The CDR3 region has the DNA TGCAGCGGCAGGTTGAACACCGGGGAGCTGTTTTTT. Translating it yields CSGRLNTGELFF.

The J gene is TRBJ2-2, the V gene TRBV12-3 or TRBV12-4; D is perhaps TRBD1 (5 bases). V lost 6 bases and J lost 9, with 17 bases in between. CDR3 length: 14 amino acids. CDR3 bases: TGTGCCAGCAGGAGACAGAAGGTTGAATGGGAGCTGTTTTTT. Residues: CASRRQKVEWELFF.

This clonotype was found a few times. The V call is TRBV7-2, the J call TRBJ1-2, with D tentatively TRBD1 (6 bases). The CDR3 contains 15 residues. V lost 4 bases, J lost 2 bases, and 14 bases lay in between. Per germline, CDR1 SGHTA and CDR2 FQGNSA. CDR3 in amino acids: CASSSVGQGNYGYTF. CDR3 coding DNA: TGTGCCAGCAGCTCTGTTGGGCAGGGGAACTATGGCTACACCTTC.

This clonotype occurred many times. The CDR3 sequence: CASSPGGQKRDEQFF. For the CDR3, the DNA is TGTGCCAGCAGCCCGGGAGGACAGAAACGCGATGAGCAGTTCTTC. V is TRBV12-3 or TRBV12-4 and J is TRBJ2-1, with D perhaps TRBD2 (7 bases). This CDR3 is built from 15 residues. Trimming removed 6 bases from V and 8 bases from J, with 20 bases in between.

This clonotype has ten or more counts. V and J are TRBV7-9 and TRBJ2-7, with D uncertain. The CDR3 consists of 13 residues. Trimming took 5 bases from V and 1 from J, leaving 9 bases between them. CDR1 SEHNR and CDR2 FQNEAQ come from the germline V gene (reference sequence). CDR3 DNA sequence: TGTGCCAGCAGCCCCTACGGTTCCTACGAGCAGTACTTC. Its translation is CASSPYGSYEQYF.

This clonotype was found a few times. The J gene is TRBJ1-6, the V gene TRBV12-3 or TRBV12-4; D is unclear. Trimming left V 1 base short and J 9 bases short, with 10 bases between. The CDR3 extends over 14 amino acids. CDR3 bases: TGTGCCAGCAGTTTAGGCGCGCGCGGTTCACCCCTCCACTTT. It translates to CASSLGARGSPLHF.

The chain employs TRBV10-3 and TRBJ1-2; 7 bases align to TRBD1. The CDR3 runs 12 residues. Germline CDR1 ENHRY, CDR2 SYGVKD. V gave up 10 bases and J gave up 8 bases; unmatched junction bases: 10. The CDR3 DNA reads as TGTGCCACAGGGGCGACAGGGATGGGCTACACCTTC. It specifies CATGATGMGYTF.

The J gene is TRBJ2-6, the V gene TRBV6-5, with TRBD1 as a possible D gene (5 bases). This CDR3 is 16 amino acids long. Trimming removed 2 bases at V and 1 base at J, with 9 bases between. Germline values: CDR1 MNHEY, CDR2 SVGAGI. The chain's CDR3 is CASSYERGSGANVLTF. CDR3 nucleotide sequence: TGTGCCAGCAGTTACGAAAGGGGATCTGGGGCCAACGTCCTGACTTTC.

There are a few counts of this clonotype. The chain links TRBV19 to TRBJ1-5, with D tentatively TRBD1 (5 bases). This CDR3 has 12 residues. V gave up 9 bases and J gave up 5 bases, with 11 bases separating them. Germline V gene lookup returns CDR1 LNHDA and CDR2 SQIVND (reference sequence). This CDR3 reads CASRDRDQPQHF. For the CDR3, the DNA is TGTGCCAGCCGGGACCGAGATCAGCCCCAGCATTTT.

This clonotype was observed a few times. The chain carries TRBV7-9 and TRBJ2-5, with 9 positions matching TRBD1. CDR1 is SEHNR, CDR2 FQNEAQ, per germline (reference sequence). V lost 4 bases, J lost 4 bases, and 4 bases stayed unmatched. The CDR3 totals 14 residues. The DNA of the CDR3 is TGTGCCAGCAGCTCGGGACAGGGAATAGAGACCCAGTACTTC. The encoded protein is CASSSGQGIETQYF.

This clonotype was seen ten or more times. The gene calls are TRBV5-4 and TRBJ2-5; 9 positions match TRBD1. The length of the CDR3 is 14 residues. From germline, CDR1 is SGHNT and CDR2 YYREEE (reference sequence). V gave up 5 bases and J gave up 4 bases; unmatched junction bases: 6. The CDR3 coding sequence is TGTGCCAGCAGGGGACAGGGATTGGGAGAGACCCAGTACTTC. It specifies CASRGQGLGETQYF.

A remark on this clonotype: A read error is possible here, since a much larger clone lies one base away. The chain recombines TRBV7-2 with TRBJ2-7, with 8 bases lining up with TRBD2. V gave up 0 bases and J gave up 3 bases; unmatched junction bases: 4. The CDR3 extends over 15 amino acids. Germline CDR1 SGHTA, CDR2 FQGNSA. The CDR3 reads CASSLAGRVVYEQYF. The CDR3, as DNA: TGTGCCAGCAGCTTAGCCGGGAGGGTCGTCTACGAGCAGTACTTC. Supplemented by reference TRBV7-2 and TRBJ2-7, the full variable domain reads GAGVSQSPSNKVTEKGKDVELRCDPISGHTALYWYRQSLGQGLEFLIYFQGNSAPDKSGLPSDRFSAERTGGSVSTLTIQRTQQEDSAVYLCASSLAGRVVYEQYFGPGTRLTVT.

This clonotype was seen many times. The CDR3, as DNA: TGTGCCAGCAGCCTAGGACTAGCGGGGACCTTAGCCTCCTACGAGCAGTACTTC. Amino acid sequence: CASSLGLAGTLASYEQYF. V gene TRBV7-6 combines with J gene TRBJ2-7, with 12 bases matching TRBD2. CDR3 length equals 18 residues. Looked up from germline, CDR1 is SGHVS and CDR2 is FNYEAQ. V dropped 5 bases and J dropped 0; count of bases not matched to a gene: 11.

This chain uses TRBV9 with TRBJ1-2; D is unclear. The V end lost 3 bases, the J end lost 3 bases, and 18 bases lay between the germline ends. Germline values: CDR1 SGDLS, CDR2 YYNGEE. The CDR3 covers 16 residues. CDR3 protein: CASSESGGIEDYGYTF. As DNA, the CDR3 is TGTGCCAGCAGCGAAAGTGGTGGGATCGAAGACTATGGCTACACCTTC. The whole variable domain, remainder taken from reference TRBV9 and TRBJ1-2, is DSGVTQTPKHLITATGQRVTLRCSPRSGDLSVYWYQQSLDQGLQFLIQYYNGEERAKGNILERFSAQQFPDLHSELNLSSLELGDSALYFCASSESGGIEDYGYTFGSGTRLTVV.